This T cell receptor (beta chain) was sequenced during a study of CD8 T cells in ankylosing spondylitis. Study-wide results and limits: In ankylosing spondylitis blood, a motif of roughly 8 highly homologous TCR beta variants appeared characteristic.

Using its own MiXCR run on the 5' RACE reads, TCRdb lists one record per CDR3 protein. The data contain roughly 490,000 distinct CDR3 sequences, over 4% of them seen just once; the ten biggest clones take up under 4.5%. In this sample, this clonotype turned up many times. As yet, its antigen is unknown. Sample: blood, either unsorted or a sorted T cell fraction (not recorded which). The receptor's source is a male donor with ankylosing spondylitis.

Here the CDR3 DNA reads TGCAGTGCTAGAGGGGGCAGTCCGAATCAGCCCCAGCATTTT. Translation: CSARGGSPNQPQHF. The chain carries TRBV20-1 and TRBJ1-5, with D possibly matching TRBD1 (5 bases). The CDR3 consists of 14 residues. The V and J ends lost 1 base and 4 bases respectively, with 11 bases between them. CDR1 is DFQATT, CDR2 SNEGSKA, per germline (reference sequence).